The 32 T cell receptor beta chains below all came from one sample that was sequenced in a study of T cell responses to AZD1222 COVID-19 vaccine. TCRdb's copy holds only in-frame clones and misses some; the assay was immunoSEQ multiplex PCR. The sample has 120,000 or so clones; around 92% are singletons. Sequenced here: peripheral blood, sampled on day 0 of AZD1222 vaccination. The source is an adult in good health.

The rearrangement links TRBV4-1 to TRBJ2-7; possibly TRBD1 or TRBD2 for D (5 bases each). The germline gives CDR1 MGHRA, CDR2 YSYEKL. The CDR3 sequence is 12 residues long. V lost 6 bases and J lost 4, with 10 bases in between. The CDR3 sequence is CASRGEKYEQYF. CDR3 bases: TGCGCCAGCAGGGGGGAAAAATACGAGCAGTACTTC.

This chain links TRBV19 with TRBJ1-5; no definite D call. Germline CDR1 and CDR2: LNHDA and SQIVND (reference sequence). V shed 3 bases and J shed 3 bases, with 3 bases lying between them. The CDR3 loop spans 12 amino acids. CDR3 protein: CASSIPNQPQHF. The DNA for the CDR3 is TGTGCCAGTAGTATCCCCAATCAGCCCCAGCATTTT.

The rearrangement joins TRBV6-4 to TRBJ2-3; D is undetermined. Germline V lookup: CDR1 MRHNA, CDR2 SNTAGT. This CDR3 spans 14 amino acids. The ends were cut back, 3 bases at V and 2 bases at J, with 9 bases in the middle. The CDR3 loop reads CASSEGVSTDTQYF. The CDR3 DNA reads TGTGCCAGCAGTGAGGGCGTTTCCACAGATACGCAGTATTTT.

This rearrangement joins TRBV28 to TRBJ1-1, with 10 bases identical to TRBD1. Germline trimming cut 6 bases from V and 5 bases from J; bases unmatched to any gene: 6. The CDR3 contains 14 residues. CDR1 is MDHEN and CDR2 is SYDVKM in the germline V gene. CDR3 amino acids: CASRTGGLETEAFF. The CDR3 DNA follows: TGTGCCAGCAGGACAGGGGGCCTGGAAACTGAAGCTTTCTTT. The whole variable domain, filled in from reference TRBV28 and TRBJ1-1, reads DVKVTQSSRYLVKRTGEKVFLECVQDMDHENMFWYRQDPGLGLRLIYFSYDVKMKEKGDIPEGYSVSREKKERFSLILESASTNQTSMYLCASRTGGLETEAFFGQGTRLTVV.

The rearrangement links TRBV3-1 (or the pseudogene TRBV3-2) to TRBJ2-3; 10 bases line up with TRBD2. Germline loops: CDR1 LGHDT, CDR2 YNNKEL (reference sequence). The CDR3 runs 15 residues. The J segment lost 2 bases and the V segment lost 6 bases, leaving 5 bases of the junction unmatched. The CDR3 region is CASRGAGGYTDTQYF. The CDR3 coding sequence is TGTGCCAGCAGAGGAGCGGGGGGGTACACAGATACGCAGTATTTT.

V gene TRBV7-3 combines with J gene TRBJ1-1, with unresolved D. CDR3 length: 13 residues. Per the germline V gene, CDR1 is SGHTA and CDR2 is FQGTGA. Trimming removed 3 bases from V and 1 base from J, with 6 bases in between. This CDR3 is CASSLYRNTEAFF. CDR3 DNA sequence: TGTGCCAGCAGCTTGTACAGGAACACTGAAGCTTTCTTT.

This clone came up a few times. The chain joins TRBV3-1 (or the pseudogene TRBV3-2) to TRBJ2-2; the match to TRBD1 covers 8 bases. The ends lost 1 base at V and 4 bases at J; junction bases unmatched: 2. The CDR3 has 15 residues. Germline loops: CDR1 LGHDT, CDR2 YNNKEL (reference sequence). CDR3 DNA sequence: TGTGCCAGCAGCCAAGGGACAGGGCCCACCGGGGAGCTGTTTTTT. Its protein is CASSQGTGPTGELFF.

The V and J genes are TRBV29-1 and TRBJ2-2; 8 positions agree with TRBD1. Germline lookup yields CDR1 SQVTM and CDR2 ANQGSEA. J lost 4 bases, V lost 3 bases, and 13 bases had no gene match. The CDR3 has 17 amino acids. CDR3 DNA: TGCAGCGTTGATGGGCAGGGGGCGATCGGTTCCACCGGGGAGCTGTTTTTT. Amino acids: CSVDGQGAIGSTGELFF.

This clone was picked up one time. The CDR3 coding sequence is TGTGCCAGCAGCCAAACCGGGACCCTTATCCACTTT. Translation gives CASSQTGTLIHF. V and J are TRBV6-2 or TRBV6-3 and TRBJ1-6, with D perhaps matching TRBD1 (5 bases). Germline loops: CDR1 MNHEY, CDR2 SVGEGT. The ends were cut back, 6 bases at V and 17 bases at J, with 17 bases in the middle. The CDR3 length is 12 residues.

This chain uses TRBV27 with TRBJ2-7; 9 nucleotides agree with TRBD2. This CDR3 is 16 amino acids long. With V trimmed by 0 bases and J by 0 bases, 3 bases remained unmatched. Germline V gives CDR1 MNHEY, CDR2 SMNVEV (reference sequence). This CDR3 reads CASSLSGTSLSYEQYF. For the CDR3, the DNA is TGTGCCAGCAGTTTATCGGGGACTAGCCTCTCCTACGAGCAGTACTTC.

The CDR3 nucleotides read TGTGCCAGCAGTTACGTCGGCCAAGAGCAGTACTTC. Protein product: CASSYVGQEQYF. The chain employs TRBV6-5 and TRBJ2-7, with no clear D. From germline, CDR1 is MNHEY and CDR2 SVGAGI. V was clipped by 2 bases and J by 7 bases, with 9 bases between them. This CDR3 is built from 12 residues.

V usage is TRBV7-9 and J usage is TRBJ1-1; D ambiguous. V gave up 4 bases and J gave up 6 bases, with 9 bases separating them. CDR1 is SEHNR, CDR2 FQNEAQ, per germline (reference sequence). CDR3 length: 12 amino acids. CDR3 protein: CASSWEDPEAFF. In DNA form, the CDR3 reads TGTGCCAGCAGCTGGGAGGACCCTGAAGCTTTCTTT. Variable domain in full (rest from reference TRBV7-9 and TRBJ1-1): DTGVSQNPRHKITKRGQNVTFRCDPISEHNRLYWYRQTLGQGPEFLTYFQNEAQLEKSRLLSDRFSAERPKGSFSTLEIQRTEQGDSAMYLCASSWEDPEAFFGQGTRLTVV.

The chain has TRBV5-8 and TRBJ1-1; no reliable D call. CDR1 and CDR2 (germline): SGHTS, YDEGEE. The V gene lost 2 bases and the J gene lost 2 bases, with 10 bases spanning the gap. This CDR3 region has 14 residues. CDR3 in amino acids: CASSFAGPNTEAFF. CDR3 DNA: TGTGCCAGCAGCTTTGCCGGGCCTAACACTGAAGCTTTCTTT. Variable domain in full (rest from reference TRBV5-8 and TRBJ1-1): EAGVTQSPTHLIKTRGQQATLRCSPISGHTSVYWYQQALGLGLQFLLWYDEGEERNRGNFPPRFSGRQFPNYSSELNVNALELEDSALYLCASSFAGPNTEAFFGQGTRLTVV.

The chain uses TRBV28 and TRBJ1-5; perhaps TRBD1 as D (6 bases). Between the trimmed V and J ends, which lost 6 bases and 5 bases, there was a span of 11 bases. Per the germline V gene, CDR1 is MDHEN and CDR2 is SYDVKM. The CDR3 consists of 13 residues. The CDR3 region is CASRLQGYQPQHF. The CDR3 bases are TGTGCCAGCAGGTTACAGGGATATCAGCCCCAGCATTTT.

The V call is TRBV7-2, the J call TRBJ1-1, with TRBD1 as a possible D gene (6 bases). V was trimmed by 5 bases and J by 5 bases, leaving 12 bases between them. Germline lookup yields CDR1 SGHTA and CDR2 FQGNSA. The CDR3 consists of 13 residues. Here the CDR3 reads CASSLGTPTEAFF. In nucleotides, the CDR3 is TGTGCCAGCAGCCTAGGGACACCGACTGAAGCTTTCTTT. Complete variable domain (other parts from reference TRBV7-2 and TRBJ1-1): GAGVSQSPSNKVTEKGKDVELRCDPISGHTALYWYRQSLGQGLEFLIYFQGNSAPDKSGLPSDRFSAERTGGSVSTLTIQRTQQEDSAVYLCASSLGTPTEAFFGQGTRLTVV.

The chain links TRBV24-1 to TRBJ2-3; no firm D call. CDR1 and CDR2 (germline): KGHDR, SFDVKD. There are 11 residues in the CDR3. The ends were cut back, 7 bases at V and 5 bases at J, with 6 bases in the middle. The CDR3 bases are TGTGCCACCAGCTCTGGAGATACGCAGTATTTT. Translation gives CATSSGDTQYF.

The CDR3 sequence is CASLGRALSGYTF. CDR3 DNA sequence: TGTGCCAGCCTGGGCCGAGCCTTGAGCGGCTACACCTTC. V gene TRBV3-1 (or the pseudogene TRBV3-2) combines with J gene TRBJ1-2; no clear D. Between the trimmed V and J ends, which lost 8 bases and 8 bases, there was a span of 18 bases. Germline-derived CDR1 and CDR2 are LGHDT and YNNKEL (reference sequence). This CDR3 contains 13 residues.

CDR3 region: CASSWDRVSNTEAFF. DNA of the CDR3: TGTGCCAGCAGCTGGGACAGGGTTTCGAACACTGAAGCTTTCTTT. V gene TRBV6-5 combines with J gene TRBJ1-1; TRBD1 matches 9 bases. From germline, CDR1 is MNHEY and CDR2 SVGAGI. The CDR3 is 15 residues long. Trimming cost V 6 bases and J 1 base; bases outside gene matches: 6.

In its sample, this clone ranks as medium-sized. V and J are TRBV27 and TRBJ1-5; D ambiguous. This CDR3 is 13 amino acids long. Trimming removed 6 bases from V and 5 bases from J, with 11 bases in between. Germline V CDR1 and CDR2: MNHEY, SMNVEV (reference sequence). CDR3 bases: TGTGCCAGCAGCCCGCGGGCAGATCAGCCCCAGCATTTT. Its translation: CASSPRADQPQHF.

The genes are TRBV21-1 and TRBJ1-3; the D segment call TRBD1 is taken from the table without a DNA check. TRBV21-1 is classified as a pseudogene. The CDR3 totals 15 residues. The CDR3, as DNA: TGTGCCAGCAGCAAAGATCCCAGGGGTGGAAACACCATATATTTT. Protein sequence: CASSKDPRGGNTIYF.

The rearrangement uses TRBV6-5 and TRBJ1-5, with no clear D. CDR1 is MNHEY, CDR2 SVGAGI, per germline. V was cut by 6 bases and J by 1 base, with 7 bases left in between. CDR3 size: 13 residues. The CDR3 sequence: CASRWQSNQPQHF. The CDR3 DNA follows: TGTGCCAGCAGGTGGCAGAGCAATCAGCCCCAGCATTTT.

The V gene is TRBV19, the J gene TRBJ1-1; possible D gene TRBD1, 5 bases. Between the trimmed V and J ends, which lost 4 bases and 7 bases, there was a span of 16 bases. The CDR3 totals 14 residues. CDR1 and CDR2 from the germline V gene are LNHDA and SQIVND (reference sequence). CDR3 region: CASSTPWQTVEAFF. The CDR3 region has the DNA TGTGCCAGTAGTACCCCCTGGCAGACAGTTGAAGCTTTCTTT. The full variable domain, completed using reference TRBV19 and TRBJ1-1, is DGGITQSPKYLFRKEGQNVTLSCEQNLNHDAMYWYRQDPGQGLRLIYYSQIVNDFQKGDIAEGYSVSREKKESFPLTVTSAQKNPTAFYLCASSTPWQTVEAFFGQGTRLTVV.

The chain employs TRBV6-1 and TRBJ1-3; 12 bases agree with TRBD1. Germline CDR1 reads MNHNS; CDR2 reads SASEGT. V shed 4 bases and J 4 bases; nucleotides not matched to a gene: 5. The CDR3 covers 16 residues. The CDR3 sequence is CASSAGTGGRGNTIYF. The CDR3 DNA is TGTGCCAGCAGTGCGGGGACAGGGGGCAGGGGAAACACCATATATTTT.

The rearrangement uses TRBV11-2 and TRBJ1-1; D not certain. V lost 5 bases and J lost 1, with 8 bases in between. This CDR3 is built from 13 residues. The germline V gene encodes CDR1 SGHAT and CDR2 FQNNGV. CDR3 in amino acids: CASSTRENTEAFF. The CDR3 nucleotides read TGTGCCAGCAGCACTAGGGAGAACACTGAAGCTTTCTTT.

The J gene is TRBJ2-7, the V gene TRBV5-6; D is perhaps TRBD1 (5 bases). The V end lost 3 bases, the J end lost 7 bases, and 11 bases lay between the germline ends. CDR1 and CDR2 (germline): SGHDT, YYEEEE. This CDR3 is 12 amino acids long. The CDR3 protein is CASSSSGLEQYF. The CDR3 DNA follows: TGTGCCAGCAGCTCTTCAGGGTTAGAGCAGTACTTC.

The chain links TRBV27 to TRBJ2-7, with TRBD2 identical over 11 bases. This CDR3 has 15 amino acids. Germline values: CDR1 MNHEY, CDR2 SMNVEV (reference sequence). Trimming at V came to 6 bases and at J to 3 bases, leaving 7 bases not matched to a gene. CDR3 DNA sequence: TGTGCCAGCAGGCTAGCGGGGGGACCCGGCTACGAGCAGTACTTC. It specifies CASRLAGGPGYEQYF.

This chain uses TRBV3-1 (or the pseudogene TRBV3-2) with TRBJ1-1, with D unclear. Trimming removed 2 bases from V and 4 bases from J, with 20 bases in between. The CDR3 covers 17 residues. Per the germline V gene, CDR1 is LGHDT and CDR2 is YNNKEL (reference sequence). CDR3 in amino acids: CASSQLSGFTVFTEAFF. The CDR3, as DNA: TGTGCCAGCAGCCAATTATCGGGGTTTACGGTATTCACTGAAGCTTTCTTT.

The chain combines TRBV30 with TRBJ1-1, with D perhaps matching TRBD1 (6 bases). V lost 0 bases, J lost 6 bases, and 8 bases lay in between. In germline, CDR1 is GTSNPN, CDR2 SVGIG (reference sequence). The length of the CDR3 is 12 residues. Here the CDR3 reads CAWSVGGAEAFF. The CDR3 nucleotides are TGTGCCTGGAGTGTAGGGGGGGCTGAAGCTTTCTTT.

The chain combines TRBV7-9 with TRBJ2-5; 8 nucleotides match TRBD1. Trimming took 4 bases from V and 3 from J; bases not matched to a gene: 4. CDR3 length: 14 residues. Looked up from germline, CDR1 is SEHNR and CDR2 is FQNEAQ (reference sequence). CDR3 in DNA: TGTGCCAGCAGCTACCTACAGGGGGAAGAGACCCAGTACTTC. This encodes CASSYLQGEETQYF.

The chain links TRBV5-8 to TRBJ1-1; D uncertain. This CDR3 is 15 amino acids long. Looked up from germline, CDR1 is SGHTS and CDR2 is YDEGEE. V was cut by 4 bases and J by 1 base, with 14 bases left in between. The CDR3 DNA sequence: TGTGCCAGCAGCCGAAAGGACGCGGGGAACACTGAAGCTTTCTTT. Translated, it gives CASSRKDAGNTEAFF. The full variable domain, in which reference TRBV5-8 and TRBJ1-1 provide the parts outside the CDR3, is EAGVTQSPTHLIKTRGQQATLRCSPISGHTSVYWYQQALGLGLQFLLWYDEGEERNRGNFPPRFSGRQFPNYSSELNVNALELEDSALYLCASSRKDAGNTEAFFGQGTRLTVV.

V and J are TRBV5-1 and TRBJ2-7; 8 bases map to TRBD2. Germline CDR1 is SGHRS and CDR2 is YFSETQ. V shed 4 bases and J 6 bases; nucleotides not matched to a gene: 15. The CDR3 extends over 16 amino acids. The CDR3 reads CASSPRGGGGLVEQYF. The CDR3 DNA reads as TGCGCCAGCAGCCCCCGTGGGGGCGGGGGGCTAGTCGAGCAGTACTTC.

V is TRBV19 and J is TRBJ2-5; 7 nucleotides align to TRBD2. Unmatched junction bases numbered 5, after V lost 5 bases and J lost 2 bases. Germline V gene sequence: CDR1 LNHDA, CDR2 SQIVND (reference sequence). The CDR3 is 14 residues long. CDR3 nucleotides: TGTGCCAGTAGTTGGCGGGGGATACAAGAGACCCAGTACTTC. This codes for CASSWRGIQETQYF.